Each of the 30 T cell receptor beta chains below was sequenced from the same sample in a study of beta chain features in type 1 diabetes. The antigens for these receptors are not known. The study, taken as a whole, reports: Among patients with Type 1 diabetes, TCRB CDR3s were moderately but significantly shorter in every one of the four CD4+ subsets.

The study reverse transcribed the entire isolated RNA, so it sequenced expressed TCRB transcripts. Using immunoSEQ multiplex PCR, the repertoire was profiled, and TCRdb retains in-frame clones only, with some absent. In the table there are over 300,000 clones, around 9% of which are singletons. The sequenced sample was central memory CD4+ T cells from blood. The source of these receptors is a young man with type 1 diabetes.

Notes on this clone: Other DNA sequences in this sample translate to the same CDR3. This sequence joins TRBV2 and TRBJ1-5; D is undetermined. The CDR3 runs 12 residues. Germline lookup yields CDR1 SNHLY and CDR2 FYNNEI. Trimming removed 4 bases at V and 4 bases at J, with 5 bases between. CDR3 DNA sequence: TGTGCCAGCAGTGTTCCAAATCAGCCCCAGCATTTT. It specifies CASSVPNQPQHF.

This clone was observed many times. V is TRBV28 and J is TRBJ2-7, with D unclear. The V and J ends lost 5 bases and 2 bases respectively, with 10 bases between them. The CDR3 contains 13 residues. The germline V gene has CDR1 MDHEN and CDR2 SYDVKM. CDR3 sequence (DNA): TGTGCCAGCAGTCCGGACGCAGCCTACGAGCAGTACTTC. Its translation is CASSPDAAYEQYF. Full variable domain (missing parts from reference TRBV28 and TRBJ2-7): DVKVTQSSRYLVKRTGEKVFLECVQDMDHENMFWYRQDPGLGLRLIYFSYDVKMKEKGDIPEGYSVSREKKERFSLILESASTNQTSMYLCASSPDAAYEQYFGPGTRLTVT.

This chain uses TRBV5-1 with TRBJ2-1; no firm D call. The CDR3 runs 13 residues. From germline, CDR1 is SGHRS and CDR2 YFSETQ. The V gene lost 4 bases and the J gene lost 7 bases, with 12 bases spanning the gap. The CDR3: CASSRVSKNEQFF. For the CDR3, the DNA is TGCGCCAGCAGCCGCGTGAGCAAGAATGAGCAGTTCTTC.

The J gene is TRBJ1-6, the V gene TRBV2; no clear D. The CDR3 covers 13 residues. V was shortened by 2 bases and J by 7 bases, with 6 bases between the two germline ends. The V gene's germline CDR1 is SNHLY and CDR2 FYNNEI. CDR3 residues: CASSELENSPLHF. The CDR3 nucleotides are TGTGCCAGCAGTGAACTAGAGAATTCACCCCTCCACTTT. Supplemented by reference TRBV2 and TRBJ1-6, the full variable domain reads EPEVTQTPSHQVTQMGQEVILRCVPISNHLYFYWYRQILGQKVEFLVSFYNNEISEKSEIFDDQFSVERPDGSNFTLKIRSTKLEDSAMYFCASSELENSPLHFGNGTRLTVT.

The chain is built from TRBV11-2 and TRBJ2-2; 8 bases map to TRBD1. J lost 3 bases, V lost 5 bases, and 5 bases had no gene match. CDR3 length: 15 residues. Germline CDR1 reads SGHAT; CDR2 reads FQNNGV. This CDR3 is CASSAGQVDTGELFF. CDR3 DNA: TGTGCCAGCAGCGCGGGACAGGTGGACACCGGGGAGCTGTTTTTT.

This clone has only a few counts. The chain employs TRBV6-5 and TRBJ1-2; tentatively, D is TRBD1 (5 bases). The CDR3 is 12 residues long. Between the trimmed V and J ends, which lost 10 bases and 4 bases, there was a span of 13 bases. Per germline, CDR1 MNHEY and CDR2 SVGAGI. The CDR3, as DNA: TGTGCCACCTCCGAGAGGGGCTATGGCTACACCTTC. It specifies CATSERGYGYTF.

This clone has only one observation. V and J are TRBV5-1 and TRBJ2-3, with D perhaps TRBD2 (6 bases). Germline lookup yields CDR1 SGHRS and CDR2 YFSETQ. The ends were cut back, 8 bases at V and 6 bases at J, with 16 bases in the middle. The CDR3 length is 13 residues. CDR3 DNA: TGCGCCAGTACTTATGGGGGAGGCGATACGCAGTATTTT. Translating it yields CASTYGGGDTQYF.

This clone has just a few counts. Other DNA sequences in the same sample also yield this CDR3. The CDR3 nucleotides read TGTGCCAGCAGCCTTGACATGTACGAGCAGTACTTC. Protein: CASSLDMYEQYF. This chain links TRBV11-2 with TRBJ2-7; D remains ambiguous. The CDR3 totals 12 residues. The germline CDR1 and CDR2 sequences are SGHAT and FQNNGV. V lost 5 bases, J lost 4 bases, and 9 bases lay in between.

In its sample, this clone was seen a few times. This sequence joins TRBV5-6 and TRBJ2-7; 10 bases are shared with TRBD2. The CDR3 sequence is 15 residues long. CDR1 is SGHDT and CDR2 is YYEEEE in the germline V gene. V dropped 4 bases and J dropped 4; count of bases not matched to a gene: 8. Here the CDR3 DNA reads TGTGCCAGCAGCCGTCCTAGCGGGGGTGCGTACGAGCAGTACTTC. Its translation: CASSRPSGGAYEQYF. Using reference TRBV5-6 and TRBJ2-7 for the parts outside the CDR3, the full variable domain is DAGVTQSPTHLIKTRGQQVTLRCSPKSGHDTVSWYQQALGQGPQFIFQYYEEEERQRGNFPDRFSGHQFPNYSSELNVNALLLGDSALYLCASSRPSGGAYEQYFGPGTRLTVT.

This clone was seen more than once but under ten times. The rearrangement uses TRBV7-2 and TRBJ2-7, with 8 bases lining up with TRBD1. The junction had 10 bases not matched to a gene; V was cut back by 5 bases and J by 4 bases. The CDR3 spans 15 residues. The germline CDR1 and CDR2 sequences are SGHTA and FQGNSA. CDR3 in amino acids: CASSAQTGESYEQYF. Here the CDR3 DNA reads TGTGCCAGCAGCGCCCAGACAGGGGAATCTTACGAGCAGTACTTC.

The chain links TRBV30 to TRBJ2-1; D is uncertain. Germline CDR1 reads GTSNPN; CDR2 reads SVGIG (reference sequence). The length of the CDR3 is 11 residues. This CDR3 is CANGKYNEQFF. The CDR3 DNA reads TGTGCGAATGGAAAGTACAATGAGCAGTTCTTC.

This clone was detected only a few times. The rearrangement links TRBV23-1 to TRBJ1-2; D possibly corresponds to TRBD1 (6 bases). Being an ORF, TRBV23-1 has a function that is uncertain. The V gene lost 0 bases and the J gene lost 2 bases, with 13 bases spanning the gap. The CDR3 spans 16 residues. The CDR3 loop reads CASSQSGAGLNYGYTF. The CDR3 DNA reads TGCGCCAGCAGTCAATCGGGGGCAGGGCTCAACTATGGCTACACCTTC.

This clone showed up just a few times. V is TRBV2 and J is TRBJ1-4, with 9 bases that match TRBD1. Unmatched junction bases numbered 9, after V lost 5 bases and J lost 8 bases. The germline V gene encodes CDR1 SNHLY and CDR2 FYNNEI. This CDR3 contains 15 residues. The CDR3 sequence: CASSPDRGKNEKLFF. The CDR3 DNA reads as TGTGCCAGCAGTCCCGACAGGGGGAAAAACGAAAAACTGTTTTTT.

The CDR3 loop reads CASSHRQGATEAFF. CDR3 in DNA: TGTGCCAGCAGCCATCGACAGGGGGCCACTGAAGCTTTCTTT. This chain links TRBV16 with TRBJ1-1; 10 nucleotides agree with TRBD1. There are 14 residues in the CDR3. Per the germline V gene, CDR1 is KGHSY and CDR2 is FQNENV. V lost 3 bases to trimming and J lost 4 bases; unmatched junction nucleotides: 2.

The chain joins TRBV2 to TRBJ1-4; D is ambiguous. This CDR3 region has 14 residues. CDR1 SNHLY and CDR2 FYNNEI come from the germline V gene. V lost 7 bases and J 10 bases, leaving 19 bases between the germline ends. The CDR3 nucleotides read TGTGCCAGCAAAGGCGGCCACAGCTCGGGAAAACTGTTTTTT. It codes for CASKGGHSSGKLFF. Looking up the rest from reference TRBV2 and TRBJ1-4 gives the full variable domain: EPEVTQTPSHQVTQMGQEVILRCVPISNHLYFYWYRQILGQKVEFLVSFYNNEISEKSEIFDDQFSVERPDGSNFTLKIRSTKLEDSAMYFCASKGGHSSGKLFFGSGTQLSVL.

This clone was detected only a few times. The chain links TRBV4-3 to TRBJ2-2; D gene unclear. Germline V gene data show CDR1 as LGHNA and CDR2 as YSLEER. The germline V and J ends were trimmed by 2 bases and 5 bases, with 15 bases remaining between them. The CDR3 length is 16 residues. The CDR3 sequence is CASSQFENTATGELFF. The CDR3 coding sequence is TGCGCCAGCAGCCAATTTGAGAACACTGCGACCGGGGAGCTGTTTTTT.

The sample holds a few counts of this clone. One end of the junction varies from germline; a read error may be responsible. The chain couples TRBV7-2 to TRBJ2-1; D possibly matches TRBD1 or TRBD2 (5 bases each). From germline, CDR1 is SGHTA and CDR2 FQGNSA. The CDR3 contains 14 residues. The CDR3 coding sequence is TGTGCCAGCAGCTTACTAATAGCCTCCGGGACGCTGGTCTTC. Its protein is CASSLLIASGTLVF.

This clone was picked up a small number of times. The chain's CDR3 is CASSSGTVNSPLHF. The CDR3 DNA reads TGCGCCAGCAGCTCGGGGACAGTTAATTCACCCCTCCACTTT. The rearrangement joins TRBV5-1 to TRBJ1-6, with 7 nucleotides matching TRBD1. The CDR3 is 14 amino acids. Unmatched junction bases numbered 3, after V lost 3 bases and J lost 6 bases. CDR1 SGHRS and CDR2 YFSETQ come from the germline V gene.

This clone was counted between two and nine times. J is TRBJ1-6 and V is TRBV4-3; possible D gene TRBD1, 5 bases. Trimming pared 0 bases from V and 7 bases from J, leaving 10 bases between. The CDR3 consists of 15 residues. Germline CDR1 LGHNA, CDR2 YSLEER. In nucleotides, the CDR3 is TGCGCCAGCAGCCAAGAAGCCAGGGAGAATTCACCCCTCCACTTT. It encodes CASSQEARENSPLHF.

This clone was detected only a few times. This chain connects TRBV9 to TRBJ2-5, with 9 bases fitting TRBD1. V trimming: 0 bases; J trimming: 1 base; junction bases outside the gene matches: 4. The CDR3 spans 16 residues. Germline V gene data show CDR1 as SGDLS and CDR2 as YYNGEE. Here the CDR3 DNA reads TGTGCCAGCAGCGTAGGGGGACAGGGCACCCAAGAGACCCAGTACTTC. Protein: CASSVGGQGTQETQYF.

This clone has just a few counts. The CDR3 region is CASSFTSGGISYEQYF. The CDR3 region has the DNA TGTGCCAGCAGCTTTACTAGCGGGGGCATCTCCTACGAGCAGTACTTC. This rearrangement joins TRBV5-4 to TRBJ2-5, with TRBD2 matching over 11 bases. The end of the DNA fits TRBJ2-7 better, so the J call may be wrong. CDR1 is SGHNT and CDR2 is YYREEE in the germline V gene (reference sequence). CDR3 length: 16 residues.

The rearrangement joins TRBV6-6 to TRBJ2-5, with 11 nucleotides matching TRBD2. The CDR3 sequence is 16 residues long. Germline loops: CDR1 MNHNY, CDR2 SVGAGI (reference sequence). The V and J ends lost 6 bases and 2 bases, in that order; junction bases with no gene match: 8. The CDR3 is CASSQMGLAAQETQYF. The CDR3 nucleotides read TGTGCCAGCAGCCAGATGGGACTAGCGGCACAAGAGACCCAGTACTTC.

The table lists this clone with a few counts. The chain links TRBV7-2 to TRBJ1-2; D might be TRBD1 (6 bases). Germline V gene lookup returns CDR1 SGHTA and CDR2 FQGNSA. With 2 bases removed from V and 4 bases from J, the gap between germline ends came to 14 bases. The CDR3 is 15 residues long. CDR3 nucleotides: TGTGCCAGCAGCTTATATTTGGGGGGCTCCTATGGCTACACCTTC. Amino acid sequence: CASSLYLGGSYGYTF.

This sequence joins TRBV5-6 and TRBJ1-1; tentatively, D is TRBD1 (6 bases). Germline-derived CDR1 and CDR2 are SGHDT and YYEEEE. This CDR3 is 16 amino acids long. Trimming removed 4 bases from V and 1 base from J, with 17 bases in between. The CDR3 sequence: CASSPQGRKGNTEAFF. The CDR3 coding sequence is TGTGCCAGCAGCCCACAGGGTAGGAAGGGGAACACTGAAGCTTTCTTT.

This clone was picked up a small number of times. The rearrangement uses TRBV18 and TRBJ1-2; D is unclear. V was shortened by 1 base and J by 4 bases, with 7 bases between the two germline ends. This CDR3 region has 13 residues. Germline V gives CDR1 KGHSH, CDR2 LQKENI. CDR3 nucleotide sequence: TGTGCCAGCTCACCACTAAACCTCTATGGCTACACCTTC. Its translation: CASSPLNLYGYTF.

CDR3 residues: CASSVAHTTEAFF. For the CDR3, the DNA is TGTGCCAGCAGCGTAGCGCATACGACTGAAGCTTTCTTT. The chain joins TRBV9 to TRBJ1-1; D gene uncertain. The CDR3 length is 13 residues. Trimming took 0 bases from V and 5 from J, leaving 8 bases between them. Germline lookup yields CDR1 SGDLS and CDR2 YYNGEE.

This clone was found many times. The chain couples TRBV7-9 to TRBJ2-7; TRBD1 is a possible D gene (6 bases). The germline V and J ends were trimmed by 5 bases and 2 bases, with 13 bases remaining between them. Germline CDR1 reads SEHNR; CDR2 reads FQNEAQ (reference sequence). The CDR3 loop spans 14 amino acids. The CDR3 loop is CASSPMDRPYEQYF. The CDR3 DNA sequence: TGTGCCAGCAGCCCCATGGACAGACCCTACGAGCAGTACTTC.

This clone was observed a few times. This chain uses TRBV6-6 with TRBJ1-1; D gene unclear. CDR3 length equals 12 residues. The germline V and J ends were trimmed by 2 bases and 6 bases, with 7 bases remaining between them. From germline, CDR1 is MNHNY and CDR2 SVGAGI (reference sequence). The DNA for the CDR3 is TGTGCCAGCAGTTACGACGGCCCTGAAGCTTTCTTT. Protein: CASSYDGPEAFF.

The gene calls are TRBV5-5 and TRBJ2-6; D is possibly TRBD2 (5 bases). The CDR3 totals 16 residues. Germline V lookup: CDR1 SGHKS, CDR2 YYEKEE (reference sequence). Deletions cut 1 base from V and 4 bases from J, with 12 bases between. CDR3 sequence: CASSLSPGSGANVLTF. The CDR3 region has the DNA TGTGCCAGCAGCTTGTCACCGGGATCCGGGGCCAACGTCCTGACTTTC.

The chain links TRBV11-2 to TRBJ2-7; D not certain. The ends were cut back, 1 base at V and 3 bases at J, with 7 bases in the middle. The CDR3 spans 13 residues. Germline values: CDR1 SGHAT, CDR2 FQNNGV. CDR3 sequence (DNA): TGTGCCAGCAGCTTAGCGGGCTTCTACGAGCAGTACTTC. This sequence encodes CASSLAGFYEQYF.